The clone carrying this T cell receptor (beta chain) was detected ten times or more. Time point noted: newly diagnosed GD, antithyroid drugs for less than 3 months. RNA isolated from PBMCs was used to make the TCR library. The data derive from a study of regulatory T cells in long-lasting Graves disease. The germline V gene has CDR1 SNHLY and CDR2 FYNNEI. V gave up 7 bases and J gave up 5 bases; unmatched junction bases: 6. This CDR3 region has 13 residues. Arm-PCR of CDR3 regions and iRepertoire HTBI primers were the basis on which TCR beta libraries were built. TCRdb re-called the multiplex PCR reads through MiXCR, storing one row per CDR3 protein. Here the sample spans 620,000 or so distinct CDR3 sequences, roughly 15% being singletons. The same data also contributed to another study, on T cells in Graves' hyperthyroidism and ophthalmopathy.

The sample was peripheral blood mononuclear cells (PBMCs), taken at new diagnosis, from a patient treated with antithyroid drugs. This clonotype was sampled from a young woman with Graves disease. The rearrangement links TRBV2 to TRBJ1-1; 8 nucleotides match TRBD1. This chain's CDR3 is CASKLRGLTEAFF. CDR3 coding DNA: TGTGCCAGCAAACTCAGGGGGCTAACTGAAGCTTTCTTT.